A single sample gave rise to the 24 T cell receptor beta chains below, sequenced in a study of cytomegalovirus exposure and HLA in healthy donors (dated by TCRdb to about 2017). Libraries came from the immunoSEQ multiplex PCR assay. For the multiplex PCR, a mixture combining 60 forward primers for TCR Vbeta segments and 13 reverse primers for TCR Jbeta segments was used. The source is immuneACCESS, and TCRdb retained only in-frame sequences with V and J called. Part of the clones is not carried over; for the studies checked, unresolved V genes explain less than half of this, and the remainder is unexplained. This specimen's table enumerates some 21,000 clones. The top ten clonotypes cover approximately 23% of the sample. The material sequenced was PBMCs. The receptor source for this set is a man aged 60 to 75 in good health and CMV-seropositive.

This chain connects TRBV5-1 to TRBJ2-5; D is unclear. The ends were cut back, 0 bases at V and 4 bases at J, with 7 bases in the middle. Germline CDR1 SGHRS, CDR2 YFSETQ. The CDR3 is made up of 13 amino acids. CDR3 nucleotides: TGCGCCAGCAGCTTGGACCCGGTAGAGACCCAGTACTTC. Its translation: CASSLDPVETQYF. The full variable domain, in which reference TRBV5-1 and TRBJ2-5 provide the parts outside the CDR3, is KAGVTQTPRYLIKTRGQQVTLSCSPISGHRSVSWYQQTPGQGLQFLFEYFSETQRNKGNFPGRFSGRQFSNSRSEMNVSTLELGDSALYLCASSLDPVETQYFGPGTRLLVL.

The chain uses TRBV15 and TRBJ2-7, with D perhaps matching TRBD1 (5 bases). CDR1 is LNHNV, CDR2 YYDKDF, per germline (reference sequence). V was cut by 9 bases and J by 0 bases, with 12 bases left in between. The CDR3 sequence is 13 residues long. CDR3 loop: CATEGAASYEQYF. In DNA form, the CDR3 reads TGTGCCACGGAAGGGGCAGCCTCCTACGAGCAGTACTTC.

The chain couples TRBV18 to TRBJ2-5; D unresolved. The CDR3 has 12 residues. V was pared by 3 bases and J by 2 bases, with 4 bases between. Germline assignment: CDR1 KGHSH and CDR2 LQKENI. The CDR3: CASSPSQETQYF. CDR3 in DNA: TGTGCCAGCTCACCGTCGCAAGAGACCCAGTACTTC.

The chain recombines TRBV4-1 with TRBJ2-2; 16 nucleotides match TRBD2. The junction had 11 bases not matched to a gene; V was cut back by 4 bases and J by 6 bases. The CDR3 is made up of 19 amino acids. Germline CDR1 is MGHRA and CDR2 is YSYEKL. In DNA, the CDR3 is TGCGCCAGCAGCCTTCTGGGGACTAGCGGGAGGGGACGACCCGGGGAGCTGTTTTTT. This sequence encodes CASSLLGTSGRGRPGELFF.

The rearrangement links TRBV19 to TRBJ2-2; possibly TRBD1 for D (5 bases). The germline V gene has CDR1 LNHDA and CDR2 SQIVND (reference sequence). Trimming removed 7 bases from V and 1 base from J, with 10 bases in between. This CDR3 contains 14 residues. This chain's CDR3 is CASTLGQNTGELFF. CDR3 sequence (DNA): TGTGCCAGTACCCTTGGACAGAACACCGGGGAGCTGTTTTTT.

In DNA form, the CDR3 reads TGTGCCAGCAGCTTGGGAGGGGGGCTGGAAAAACTGTTTTTT. It encodes CASSLGGGLEKLFF. The chain has TRBV7-9 and TRBJ1-4; D perhaps matches TRBD1 (6 bases). Germline lookup yields CDR1 SEHNR and CDR2 FQNEAQ (reference sequence). This CDR3 contains 14 residues. Trimming stripped 3 bases from V and 8 bases from J, with 13 bases between.

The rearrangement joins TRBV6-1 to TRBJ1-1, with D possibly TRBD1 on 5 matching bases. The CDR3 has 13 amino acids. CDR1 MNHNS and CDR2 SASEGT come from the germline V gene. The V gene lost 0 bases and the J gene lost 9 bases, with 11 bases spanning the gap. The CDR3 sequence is CASSEAMGGKAFF. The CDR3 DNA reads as TGTGCCAGCAGTGAAGCGATGGGGGGAAAAGCTTTCTTT.

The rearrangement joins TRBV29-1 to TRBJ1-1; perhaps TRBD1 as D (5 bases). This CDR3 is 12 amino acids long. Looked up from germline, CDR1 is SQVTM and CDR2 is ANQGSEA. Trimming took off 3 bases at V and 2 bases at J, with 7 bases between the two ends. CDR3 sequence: CSVDRANTEAFF. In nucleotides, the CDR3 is TGCAGCGTTGACAGGGCAAACACTGAAGCTTTCTTT. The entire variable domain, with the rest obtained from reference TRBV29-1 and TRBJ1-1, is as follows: SAVISQKPSRDICQRGTSLTIQCQVDSQVTMMFWYRQQPGQSLTLIATANQGSEATYESGFVIDKFPISRPNLTFSTLTVSNMSPEDSSIYLCSVDRANTEAFFGQGTRLTVV.

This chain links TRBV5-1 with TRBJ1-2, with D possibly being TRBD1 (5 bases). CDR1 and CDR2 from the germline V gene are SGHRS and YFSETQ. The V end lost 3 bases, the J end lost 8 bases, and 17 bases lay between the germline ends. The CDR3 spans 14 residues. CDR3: CASSSPEGAGGYTF. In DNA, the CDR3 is TGCGCCAGCAGCTCGCCGGAAGGGGCGGGAGGCTACACCTTC.

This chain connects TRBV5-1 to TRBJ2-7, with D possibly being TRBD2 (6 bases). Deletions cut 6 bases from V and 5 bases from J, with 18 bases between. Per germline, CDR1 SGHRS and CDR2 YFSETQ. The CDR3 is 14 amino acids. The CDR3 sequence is CASTPRGWNDEQYF. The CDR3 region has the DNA TGCGCCAGCACCCCACGGGGGTGGAACGACGAGCAGTACTTC. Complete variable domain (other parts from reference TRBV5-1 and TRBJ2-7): KAGVTQTPRYLIKTRGQQVTLSCSPISGHRSVSWYQQTPGQGLQFLFEYFSETQRNKGNFPGRFSGRQFSNSRSEMNVSTLELGDSALYLCASTPRGWNDEQYFGPGTRLTVT.

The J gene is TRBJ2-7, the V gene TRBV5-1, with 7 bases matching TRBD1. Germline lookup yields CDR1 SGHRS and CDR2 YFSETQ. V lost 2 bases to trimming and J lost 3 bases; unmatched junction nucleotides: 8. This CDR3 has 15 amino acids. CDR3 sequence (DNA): TGCGCCAGCAGCTTCGTGACAGGGAGAGACTACGAGCAGTACTTC. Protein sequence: CASSFVTGRDYEQYF.

Here the CDR3 DNA reads TGCGCCAGCAGCCAAGAAGCGTATATAGCGGGAGGTGGCACAGATACGCAGTATTTT. It codes for CASSQEAYIAGGGTDTQYF. The V and J genes are TRBV4-1 and TRBJ2-3, with 10 bases matching TRBD2. Germline V gene lookup returns CDR1 MGHRA and CDR2 YSYEKL. The CDR3 contains 19 residues. V was clipped by 0 bases and J by 1 base; unmatched bases: 10.

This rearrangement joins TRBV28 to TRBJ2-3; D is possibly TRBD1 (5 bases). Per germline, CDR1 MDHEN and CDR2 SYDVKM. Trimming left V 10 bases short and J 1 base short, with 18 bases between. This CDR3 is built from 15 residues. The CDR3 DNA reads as TGTGCCACCCTAACACAGGCAAGGGGCACAGATACGCAGTATTTT. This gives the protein CATLTQARGTDTQYF.

CDR3 protein: CASSLDPATYEQYF. CDR3 DNA sequence: TGCGCCAGCAGCTTGGATCCAGCGACCTACGAGCAGTACTTC. The V gene is TRBV5-1, the J gene TRBJ2-7; D ambiguous. V was shortened by 0 bases and J by 2 bases, with 9 bases between the two germline ends. The CDR3 sequence is 14 residues long. Germline lookup yields CDR1 SGHRS and CDR2 YFSETQ. The full variable domain, with the rest looked up from reference TRBV5-1 and TRBJ2-7, is KAGVTQTPRYLIKTRGQQVTLSCSPISGHRSVSWYQQTPGQGLQFLFEYFSETQRNKGNFPGRFSGRQFSNSRSEMNVSTLELGDSALYLCASSLDPATYEQYFGPGTRLTVT.

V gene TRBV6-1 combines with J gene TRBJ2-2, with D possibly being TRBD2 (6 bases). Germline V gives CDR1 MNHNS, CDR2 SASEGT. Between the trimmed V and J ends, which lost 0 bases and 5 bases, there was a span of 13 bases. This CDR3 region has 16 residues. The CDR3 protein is CASSEARVGGTGELFF. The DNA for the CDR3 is TGTGCCAGCAGTGAAGCCAGGGTTGGGGGGACCGGGGAGCTGTTTTTT.

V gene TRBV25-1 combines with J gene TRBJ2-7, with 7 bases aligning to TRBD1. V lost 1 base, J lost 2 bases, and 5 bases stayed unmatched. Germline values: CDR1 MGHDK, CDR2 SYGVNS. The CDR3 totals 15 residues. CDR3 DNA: TGTGCCAGCAGTGAATTGAGTCAGGGGGCCTACGAGCAGTACTTC. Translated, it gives CASSELSQGAYEQYF.

CDR3 nucleotides: TGTGCCAGCAGTTCCCTCCTGACTAGCGGGCGGGGTGAGCAGTTCTTC. This gives the protein CASSSLLTSGRGEQFF. The chain links TRBV7-6 to TRBJ2-1; 10 nucleotides line up with TRBD2. From germline, CDR1 is SGHVS and CDR2 FNYEAQ. This CDR3 comprises 16 residues. V lost 6 bases and J lost 9; bases outside the gene matches: 14.

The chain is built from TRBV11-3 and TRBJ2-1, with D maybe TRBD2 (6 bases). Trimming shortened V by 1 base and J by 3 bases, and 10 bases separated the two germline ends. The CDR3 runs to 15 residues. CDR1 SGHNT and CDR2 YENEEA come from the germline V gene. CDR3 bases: TGTGCCAGCAGCTTAGCCGGGACTCACTACAATGAGCAGTTCTTC. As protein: CASSLAGTHYNEQFF.

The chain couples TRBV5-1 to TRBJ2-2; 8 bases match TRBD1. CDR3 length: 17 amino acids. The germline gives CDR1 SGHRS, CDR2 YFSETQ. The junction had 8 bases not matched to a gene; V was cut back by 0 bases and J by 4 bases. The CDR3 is CASSLAATGVGTGELFF. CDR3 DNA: TGCGCCAGCAGCTTGGCCGCGACAGGGGTTGGCACCGGGGAGCTGTTTTTT.

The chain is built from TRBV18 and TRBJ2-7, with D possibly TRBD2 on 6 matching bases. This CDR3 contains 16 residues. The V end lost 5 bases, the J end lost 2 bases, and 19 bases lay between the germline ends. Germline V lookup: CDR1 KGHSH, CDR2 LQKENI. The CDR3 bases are TGTGCCAGCTCATCATCGTGGGGGTCTAGCGCCTACGAGCAGTACTTC. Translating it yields CASSSSWGSSAYEQYF. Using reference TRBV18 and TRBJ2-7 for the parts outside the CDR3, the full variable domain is NAGVMQNPRHLVRRRGQEARLRCSPMKGHSHVYWYRQLPEEGLKFMVYLQKENIIDESGMPKERFSAEFPKEGPSILRIQQVVRGDSAAYFCASSSSWGSSAYEQYFGPGTRLTVT.

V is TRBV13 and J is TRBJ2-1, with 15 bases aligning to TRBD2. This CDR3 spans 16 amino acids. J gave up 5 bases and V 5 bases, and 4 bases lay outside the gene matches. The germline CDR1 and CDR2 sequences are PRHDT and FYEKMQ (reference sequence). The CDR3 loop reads CASSGTSGGWNNEQFF. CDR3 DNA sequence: TGTGCCAGCAGCGGGACTAGCGGGGGGTGGAACAATGAGCAGTTCTTC.

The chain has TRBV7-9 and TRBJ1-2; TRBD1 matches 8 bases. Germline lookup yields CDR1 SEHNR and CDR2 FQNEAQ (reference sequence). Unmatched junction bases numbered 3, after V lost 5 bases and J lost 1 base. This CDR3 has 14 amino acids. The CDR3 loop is CASSPQGDNYGYTF. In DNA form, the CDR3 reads TGTGCCAGCAGCCCACAGGGGGATAACTATGGCTACACCTTC. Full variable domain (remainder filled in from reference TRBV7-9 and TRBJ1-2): DTGVSQNPRHKITKRGQNVTFRCDPISEHNRLYWYRQTLGQGPEFLTYFQNEAQLEKSRLLSDRFSAERPKGSFSTLEIQRTEQGDSAMYLCASSPQGDNYGYTFGSGTRLTVV.

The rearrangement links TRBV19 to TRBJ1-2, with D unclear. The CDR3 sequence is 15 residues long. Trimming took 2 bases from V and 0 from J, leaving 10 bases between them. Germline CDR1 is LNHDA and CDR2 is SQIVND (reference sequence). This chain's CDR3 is CASSITEAANYGYTF. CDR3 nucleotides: TGTGCCAGTAGTATAACGGAGGCCGCTAACTATGGCTACACCTTC.

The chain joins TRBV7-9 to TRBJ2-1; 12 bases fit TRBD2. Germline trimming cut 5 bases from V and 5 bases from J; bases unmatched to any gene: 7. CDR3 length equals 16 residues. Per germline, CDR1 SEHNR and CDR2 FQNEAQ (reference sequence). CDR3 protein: CASSLGLAGTHNEQFF. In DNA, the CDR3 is TGTGCCAGCAGCCTAGGACTAGCGGGAACTCACAATGAGCAGTTCTTC. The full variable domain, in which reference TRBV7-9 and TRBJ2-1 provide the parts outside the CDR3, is DTGVSQNPRHKITKRGQNVTFRCDPISEHNRLYWYRQTLGQGPEFLTYFQNEAQLEKSRLLSDRFSAERPKGSFSTLEIQRTEQGDSAMYLCASSLGLAGTHNEQFFGPGTRLTVL.